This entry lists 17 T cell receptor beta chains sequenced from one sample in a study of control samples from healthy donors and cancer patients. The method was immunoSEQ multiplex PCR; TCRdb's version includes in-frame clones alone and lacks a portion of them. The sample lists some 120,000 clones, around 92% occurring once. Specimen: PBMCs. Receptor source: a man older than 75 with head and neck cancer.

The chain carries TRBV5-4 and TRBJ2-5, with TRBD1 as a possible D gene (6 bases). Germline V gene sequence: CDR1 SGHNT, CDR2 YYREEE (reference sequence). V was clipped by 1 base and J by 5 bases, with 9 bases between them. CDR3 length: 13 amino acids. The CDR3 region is CASSLWTDETQYF. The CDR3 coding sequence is TGTGCCAGCAGCTTGTGGACAGATGAGACCCAGTACTTC.

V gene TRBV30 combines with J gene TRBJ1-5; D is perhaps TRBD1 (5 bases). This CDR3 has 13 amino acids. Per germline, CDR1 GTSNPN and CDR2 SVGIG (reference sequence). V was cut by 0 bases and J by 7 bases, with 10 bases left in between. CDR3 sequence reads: CAWSVQEGQPQHF. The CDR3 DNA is TGTGCCTGGAGTGTACAGGAGGGGCAGCCCCAGCATTTT.

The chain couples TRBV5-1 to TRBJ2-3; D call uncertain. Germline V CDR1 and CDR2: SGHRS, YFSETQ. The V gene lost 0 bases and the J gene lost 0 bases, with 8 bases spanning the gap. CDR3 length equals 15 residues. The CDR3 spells CASSLEHASTDTQYF. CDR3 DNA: TGCGCCAGCAGCTTGGAACACGCAAGCACAGATACGCAGTATTTT.

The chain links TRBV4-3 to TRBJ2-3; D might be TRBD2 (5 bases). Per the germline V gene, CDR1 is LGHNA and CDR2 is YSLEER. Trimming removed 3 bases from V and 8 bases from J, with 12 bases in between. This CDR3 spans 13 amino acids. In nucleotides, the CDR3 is TGCGCCAGCAGCCAGAATAGCGTACTTACGCAGTATTTT. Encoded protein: CASSQNSVLTQYF.

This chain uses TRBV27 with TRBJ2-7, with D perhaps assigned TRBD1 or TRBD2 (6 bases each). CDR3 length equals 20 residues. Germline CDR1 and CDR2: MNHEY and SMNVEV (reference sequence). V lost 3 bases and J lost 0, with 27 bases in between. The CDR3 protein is CASSFRPSGLGGHSSYEQYF. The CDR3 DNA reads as TGTGCCAGCAGTTTTCGGCCCTCCGGCCTGGGGGGACATAGCTCCTACGAGCAGTACTTC.

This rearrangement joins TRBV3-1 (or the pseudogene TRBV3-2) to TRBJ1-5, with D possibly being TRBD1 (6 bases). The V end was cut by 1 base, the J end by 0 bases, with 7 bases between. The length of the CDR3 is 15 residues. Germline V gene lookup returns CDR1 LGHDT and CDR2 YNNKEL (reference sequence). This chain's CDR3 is CASSQGRGSNQPQHF. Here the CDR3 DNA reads TGTGCCAGCAGCCAAGGCAGGGGTAGCAATCAGCCCCAGCATTTT.

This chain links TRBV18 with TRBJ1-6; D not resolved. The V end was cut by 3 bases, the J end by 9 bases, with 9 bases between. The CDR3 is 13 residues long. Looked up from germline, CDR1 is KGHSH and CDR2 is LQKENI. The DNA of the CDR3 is TGTGCCAGCTCACCCGGACGAGGTTCACCCCTCCACTTT. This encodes CASSPGRGSPLHF.

Here the CDR3 reads CASSEYTGHNYGYTF. In DNA form, the CDR3 reads TGTGCCAGCAGTGAATACACAGGGCATAACTATGGCTACACCTTC. The chain carries TRBV25-1 and TRBJ1-2, with D tentatively TRBD1 (6 bases). Germline V lookup: CDR1 MGHDK, CDR2 SYGVNS. Trimming took 0 bases from V and 1 from J, leaving 9 bases between them. This CDR3 has 15 residues.

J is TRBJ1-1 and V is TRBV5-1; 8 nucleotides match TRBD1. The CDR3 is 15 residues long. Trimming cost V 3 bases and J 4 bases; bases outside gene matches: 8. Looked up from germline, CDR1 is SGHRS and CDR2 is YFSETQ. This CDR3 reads CASSSNTGGSTEAFF. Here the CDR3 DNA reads TGCGCCAGCAGCTCCAACACAGGGGGGTCCACTGAAGCTTTCTTT.

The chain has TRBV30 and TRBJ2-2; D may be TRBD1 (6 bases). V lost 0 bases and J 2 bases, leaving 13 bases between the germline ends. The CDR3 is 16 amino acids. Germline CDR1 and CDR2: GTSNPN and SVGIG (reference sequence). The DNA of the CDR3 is TGTGCCTGGAGTGTATTTAGGGGGAAAAACACCGGGGAGCTGTTTTTT. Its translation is CAWSVFRGKNTGELFF.

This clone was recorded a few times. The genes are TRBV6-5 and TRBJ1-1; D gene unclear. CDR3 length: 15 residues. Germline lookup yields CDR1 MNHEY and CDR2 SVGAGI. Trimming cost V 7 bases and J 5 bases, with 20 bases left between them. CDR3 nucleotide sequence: TGTGCCAGCAACCCACGTCTCGTGGGATTTACTGAAGCTTTCTTT. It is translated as CASNPRLVGFTEAFF.

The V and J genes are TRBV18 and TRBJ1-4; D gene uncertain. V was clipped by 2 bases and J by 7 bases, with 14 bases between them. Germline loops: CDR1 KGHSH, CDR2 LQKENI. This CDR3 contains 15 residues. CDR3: CASSPDTLPSEKLFF. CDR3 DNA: TGTGCCAGCTCACCAGATACACTCCCTTCTGAAAAACTGTTTTTT.

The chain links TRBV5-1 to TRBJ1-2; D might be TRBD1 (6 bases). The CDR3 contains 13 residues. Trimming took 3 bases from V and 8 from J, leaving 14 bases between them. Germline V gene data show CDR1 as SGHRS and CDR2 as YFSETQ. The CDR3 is CASSSPGEWGYTF. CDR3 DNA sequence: TGCGCCAGCAGCTCCCCAGGGGAGTGGGGCTACACCTTC. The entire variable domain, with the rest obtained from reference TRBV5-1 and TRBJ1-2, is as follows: KAGVTQTPRYLIKTRGQQVTLSCSPISGHRSVSWYQQTPGQGLQFLFEYFSETQRNKGNFPGRFSGRQFSNSRSEMNVSTLELGDSALYLCASSSPGEWGYTFGSGTRLTVV.

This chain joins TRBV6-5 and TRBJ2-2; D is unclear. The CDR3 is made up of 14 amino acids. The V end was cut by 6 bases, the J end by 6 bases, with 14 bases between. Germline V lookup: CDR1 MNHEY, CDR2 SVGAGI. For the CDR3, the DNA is TGTGCCAGCAGATCGGACGGGTTCGCCGGGGAGCTGTTTTTT. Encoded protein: CASRSDGFAGELFF.

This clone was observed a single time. In nucleotides, the CDR3 is TGCGCCAGCACCTCCCCTAGCGGGGGGACCACAGATACGCAGTATTTT. This translates into CASTSPSGGTTDTQYF. V gene TRBV5-1 combines with J gene TRBJ2-3; 11 bases are a match to TRBD2. Trimming removed 6 bases from V and 2 bases from J; junction bases left unmatched: 8. The CDR3 has 16 residues. Looked up from germline, CDR1 is SGHRS and CDR2 is YFSETQ.

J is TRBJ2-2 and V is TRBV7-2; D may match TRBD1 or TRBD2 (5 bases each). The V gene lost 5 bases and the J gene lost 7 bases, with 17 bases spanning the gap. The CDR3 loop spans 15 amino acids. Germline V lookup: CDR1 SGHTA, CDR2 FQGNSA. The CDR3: CASSQLGAQGGELFF. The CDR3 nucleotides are TGTGCCAGCAGCCAGCTCGGGGCCCAGGGCGGGGAGCTGTTTTTT.

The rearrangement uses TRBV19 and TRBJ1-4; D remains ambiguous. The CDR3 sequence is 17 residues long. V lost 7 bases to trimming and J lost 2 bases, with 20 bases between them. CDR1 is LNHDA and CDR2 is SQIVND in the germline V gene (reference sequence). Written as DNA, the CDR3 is TGTGCCAGTAACGATTGGAAAACGCTGGGGACTAATGAAAAACTGTTTTTT. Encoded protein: CASNDWKTLGTNEKLFF.